The 30 T cell receptor beta chains below all came from one sample that was sequenced in a study of cytomegalovirus exposure and HLA in healthy donors (TCRdb year 2017). The library was built by means of the immunoSEQ multiplex PCR assay. The multiplex PCR relied on a mix of 60 forward primers for TCR Vbeta segments and 13 reverse primers for TCR Jbeta segments. The clones in this table, taken by TCRdb from immuneACCESS, are in-frame only. Not every clone is retained; where verified, under half of the shortfall comes from an unresolved V gene, and the cause of the rest is unknown. The sample data list about 150,000 clones, and around three quarters of these were observed just once. 6.5% of the sample lies in the top ten. Specimen: PBMCs. The receptors shown here come from a man aged 35-49 years in good health and CMV-seropositive.

Remarks on this clone: Germline is not matched at one junction end, which may reflect a read error. The chain is built from TRBV2 and TRBJ2-7; TRBD2 agrees at 10 bases. The CDR3 spans 16 residues. Germline V gene sequence: CDR1 SNHLY, CDR2 FYNNEI. CDR3 protein: CACSEGPASGSHEQYF. The CDR3, as DNA: TGTGCCTGCAGTGAAGGGCCGGCTAGCGGGAGCCACGAGCAGTACTTC.

This clone was counted between two and nine times. This sequence joins TRBV28 and TRBJ2-3, with D unclear. With 6 bases removed from V and 2 bases from J, the gap between germline ends came to 6 bases. The CDR3 has 12 residues. From germline, CDR1 is MDHEN and CDR2 SYDVKM. The CDR3 bases are TGTGCCAGCAGAGCACCCACAGATACGCAGTATTTT. Translating gives CASRAPTDTQYF.

This sequence joins TRBV15 and TRBJ2-1, with TRBD2 matching over 11 bases. CDR3 size: 18 residues. V trimming: 2 bases; J trimming: 8 bases; junction bases outside the gene matches: 14. Germline V gives CDR1 LNHNV, CDR2 YYDKDF (reference sequence). The CDR3 region has the DNA TGTGCCACCAGCAGATCCCTCGGACTAGCGGGTACTTCGGATGAGCAGTTCTTC. The encoded protein is CATSRSLGLAGTSDEQFF.

The chain links TRBV27 to TRBJ2-7, with 7 bases fitting TRBD2. The V gene's germline CDR1 is MNHEY and CDR2 SMNVEV (reference sequence). This CDR3 region has 12 residues. J lost 5 bases, V lost 5 bases, and 3 bases had no gene match. This CDR3 is CASSHLADEQYF. CDR3 DNA sequence: TGTGCCAGCAGTCATCTAGCGGACGAGCAGTACTTC.

This chain uses TRBV11-2 with TRBJ1-1; no firm D call. V was clipped by 3 bases and J by 5 bases, with 13 bases between them. The CDR3 runs to 14 residues. The V gene's germline CDR1 is SGHAT and CDR2 FQNNGV. CDR3 bases: TGTGCCAGCAGCTTTATGGTAGGAGATACTGAAGCTTTCTTT. Amino acids: CASSFMVGDTEAFF. The entire variable domain, with the rest obtained from reference TRBV11-2 and TRBJ1-1, is as follows: EAGVAQSPRYKIIEKRQSVAFWCNPISGHATLYWYQQILGQGPKLLIQFQNNGVVDDSQLPKDRFSAERLKGVDSTLKIQPAKLEDSAVYLCASSFMVGDTEAFFGQGTRLTVV.

The CDR3 spells CASSLTGGAWRAFF. As DNA, the CDR3 is TGTGCCAGCAGTCTCACAGGGGGCGCTTGGAGGGCTTTCTTT. The V and J genes are TRBV28 and TRBJ1-1; 9 bases align to TRBD1. V lost 5 bases to trimming and J lost 11 bases; unmatched junction nucleotides: 12. Looked up from germline, CDR1 is MDHEN and CDR2 is SYDVKM. The CDR3 is 14 residues long. The full variable domain, its missing parts supplied by reference TRBV28 and TRBJ1-1, is DVKVTQSSRYLVKRTGEKVFLECVQDMDHENMFWYRQDPGLGLRLIYFSYDVKMKEKGDIPEGYSVSREKKERFSLILESASTNQTSMYLCASSLTGGAWRAFFGQGTRLTVV.

This clone was counted between two and nine times. V gene TRBV6-5 combines with J gene TRBJ1-2; TRBD1 aligns across 8 bases. The V gene end was trimmed by 2 bases and the J gene end by 8 bases; junction bases not matched to a gene: 13. The CDR3 covers 16 residues. Germline V gene sequence: CDR1 MNHEY, CDR2 SVGAGI. DNA of the CDR3: TGTGCCAGCAGTTACCTAATCGGACAGGGAGGGTACGGCTACACCTTC. Translated, it gives CASSYLIGQGGYGYTF.

The chain has TRBV6-6 and TRBJ2-2; TRBD1 agrees at 10 bases. The CDR3 has 15 amino acids. Trimming removed 6 bases from V and 4 bases from J; junction bases left unmatched: 5. The germline V gene has CDR1 MNHNY and CDR2 SVGAGI (reference sequence). CDR3 bases: TGTGCCAGCAGAACCGGGACAGGGGTCACCGGGGAGCTGTTTTTT. Translated, it gives CASRTGTGVTGELFF.

This sequence joins TRBV28 and TRBJ2-1; 9 positions agree with TRBD2. Germline CDR1 MDHEN, CDR2 SYDVKM. V dropped 6 bases and J dropped 1; count of bases not matched to a gene: 19. The CDR3 has 20 residues. The CDR3 coding sequence is TGTGCCAGCAGCTCAATTCAGTTACTAGCGGGCGTAGGGTCCTACAATGAGCAGTTCTTC. This translates into CASSSIQLLAGVGSYNEQFF.

The CDR3 DNA is TGCGCCAGCAGCTCCCGGACAGGGGACACTGAAGCTTTCTTT. Translated: CASSSRTGDTEAFF. The chain combines TRBV5-1 with TRBJ1-1; 9 bases agree with TRBD1. V shed 3 bases and J 3 bases; nucleotides not matched to a gene: 3. CDR3 length equals 14 residues. Germline loops: CDR1 SGHRS, CDR2 YFSETQ.

Notes on this clone: One junction end does not reproduce the germline sequence, and a read error may be involved. This chain joins TRBV6-5 and TRBJ1-2; 8 nucleotides match TRBD1. Germline V CDR1 and CDR2: MNHEY, SVGAGI. The CDR3 length is 14 residues. CDR3 DNA: TGTGCCAGCAGTACGACAGGGGAAGGGCCTGGCCACACCTTC. Translating it yields CASSTTGEGPGHTF.

The J gene is TRBJ2-1, the V gene TRBV7-6; 14 bases line up with TRBD2. The CDR3 is 17 amino acids. The V segment lost 5 bases and the J segment 12 bases; nucleotides outside the gene matches: 15. Germline V gene data show CDR1 as SGHVS and CDR2 as FNYEAQ. CDR3 bases: TGTGCCAGCAGCCACCCTGCCGGGACTAGCGGGAGAGGAGGGCAGTTCTTC. This gives the protein CASSHPAGTSGRGGQFF.

The rearrangement links TRBV18 to TRBJ1-3; 11 nucleotides align to TRBD1. This CDR3 region has 18 residues. V lost 3 bases to trimming and J lost 0 bases; unmatched junction nucleotides: 7. Germline CDR1 reads KGHSH; CDR2 reads LQKENI. CDR3 coding DNA: TGTGCCAGCTCACCTACGGACAGGGGGCTGAGCTCTGGAAACACCATATATTTT. This sequence encodes CASSPTDRGLSSGNTIYF.

The sample holds one count of this clone. V is TRBV25-1 and J is TRBJ1-1, with 12 bases that match TRBD1. The CDR3 totals 18 residues. Germline V CDR1 and CDR2: MGHDK, SYGVNS. Germline trimming cut 5 bases from V and 5 bases from J; bases unmatched to any gene: 15. The CDR3 region is CASSPRPGTGGRKTEAFF. The CDR3 nucleotides are TGTGCCAGCAGTCCCCGTCCCGGGACAGGGGGCCGGAAAACTGAAGCTTTCTTT.

The V gene is TRBV7-2, the J gene TRBJ2-7, with TRBD2 matching 7 bases. CDR1 SGHTA and CDR2 FQGNSA come from the germline V gene. Unmatched junction bases numbered 8, after V lost 6 bases and J lost 0 bases. This CDR3 contains 15 residues. The CDR3 DNA follows: TGTGCCAGCAGGGTTACCGGGACTACCTCCTACGAGCAGTACTTC. Its protein product is CASRVTGTTSYEQYF.

The V gene is TRBV28, the J gene TRBJ1-3; TRBD1 aligns across 10 bases. Losses at the gene ends were 5 bases for V and 8 bases for J; bases not matched to a gene: 6. The CDR3 has 14 residues. Germline V gene lookup returns CDR1 MDHEN and CDR2 SYDVKM. CDR3 protein: CASSRGQGIDTIYF. The CDR3 DNA follows: TGTGCCAGCAGTCGGGGACAGGGGATAGACACCATATATTTT.

This chain joins TRBV28 and TRBJ1-2, with 12 bases aligning to TRBD1. CDR3 length equals 13 residues. V lost 8 bases and J lost 6; bases outside the gene matches: 4. Germline CDR1 and CDR2: MDHEN and SYDVKM. The CDR3, as DNA: TGTGCCAGCTGGGACAGGGGGCTAGATGGCTACACCTTC. Protein product: CASWDRGLDGYTF.

The gene calls are TRBV28 and TRBJ1-3; 7 bases align to TRBD1. The CDR3 consists of 14 residues. CDR1 and CDR2 from the germline V gene are MDHEN and SYDVKM. Unmatched junction bases numbered 5, after V lost 6 bases and J lost 3 bases. CDR3 sequence (DNA): TGTGCCAGCAGCCTAGACAGGGTTGGAAACACCATATATTTT. It is translated as CASSLDRVGNTIYF.

The gene calls are TRBV9 and TRBJ1-4; perhaps TRBD1 as D (5 bases). This CDR3 is 14 amino acids long. Germline values: CDR1 SGDLS, CDR2 YYNGEE. V was cut by 0 bases and J by 8 bases, with 11 bases left in between. DNA for the CDR3: TGTGCCAGCAGCGTAGGGACATCCCGCGAAAAACTGTTTTTT. Its translation: CASSVGTSREKLFF.

The chain couples TRBV27 to TRBJ2-3; 7 bases are shared with TRBD2. The V gene's germline CDR1 is MNHEY and CDR2 SMNVEV (reference sequence). With 3 bases clipped from V and 5 bases from J, the junction kept 8 bases outside the gene matches. The CDR3 totals 15 residues. CDR3 in amino acids: CASSLGGSGRDTQYF. In DNA form, the CDR3 reads TGTGCCAGCAGTTTGGGAGGGAGTGGTAGAGATACGCAGTATTTT.

As to this clone: The germline gene is not matched at one end of the junction; a read error may be the cause. The V call is TRBV7-9, the J call TRBJ1-4; 11 nucleotides line up with TRBD1. The CDR3 is 14 amino acids. Germline loops: CDR1 SEHNR, CDR2 FQNEAQ (reference sequence). CDR3 nucleotides: TGTTCCAGCAGCTTTGGGACAGGGGGTGAAAAACTGTTTTTT. This sequence encodes CSSSFGTGGEKLFF.

CDR3 nucleotides: TGTGCCAGCAGCGTAGGGGCGGGGGGCTACGAGCAGTACTTC. It yields the protein CASSVGAGGYEQYF. The V call is TRBV9, the J call TRBJ2-7; TRBD2 matches at 8 bases. This CDR3 has 14 amino acids. After removal of 0 bases from V and 3 bases from J, the junction contained 2 bases not matched to a gene. Per germline, CDR1 SGDLS and CDR2 YYNGEE.

The V call is TRBV18, the J call TRBJ2-7, with 9 bases matching TRBD1. There are 15 residues in the CDR3. V shed 3 bases, J shed 5 bases, and the junction held 8 bases outside the gene matches. Germline V lookup: CDR1 KGHSH, CDR2 LQKENI. The CDR3 sequence: CASSPTGGQGNEQYF. The CDR3 DNA reads TGTGCCAGCTCACCGACGGGGGGACAGGGTAACGAGCAGTACTTC.

In nucleotides, the CDR3 is TGCGCCAGCAGCTCGGACCGGACCCTAGCGGGAAGGGAGACCCAGTACTTC. It yields the protein CASSSDRTLAGRETQYF. The chain couples TRBV5-1 to TRBJ2-5; 9 nucleotides agree with TRBD2. The CDR3 contains 17 residues. Germline V gives CDR1 SGHRS, CDR2 YFSETQ. Trimming took 3 bases from V and 5 from J; bases not matched to a gene: 14.

The chain couples TRBV5-1 to TRBJ2-1; 8 nucleotides agree with TRBD2. With V trimmed by 0 bases and J by 9 bases, 5 bases remained unmatched. CDR3 length: 14 residues. CDR1 SGHRS and CDR2 YFSETQ come from the germline V gene. CDR3 protein: CASSLGLAIGEQFF. The CDR3 bases are TGCGCCAGCAGCTTGGGACTAGCGATTGGTGAGCAGTTCTTC.

This clone occurred once. The rearrangement joins TRBV28 to TRBJ2-7; 11 positions match TRBD2. V dropped 4 bases and J dropped 1; count of bases not matched to a gene: 6. The germline gives CDR1 MDHEN, CDR2 SYDVKM. The CDR3 length is 16 residues. CDR3 region: CASSSAGTSGSYEQYF. The CDR3 bases are TGTGCCAGCAGTTCAGCCGGGACTAGCGGATCCTACGAGCAGTACTTC. Complete variable domain (other parts from reference TRBV28 and TRBJ2-7): DVKVTQSSRYLVKRTGEKVFLECVQDMDHENMFWYRQDPGLGLRLIYFSYDVKMKEKGDIPEGYSVSREKKERFSLILESASTNQTSMYLCASSSAGTSGSYEQYFGPGTRLTVT.

The chain joins TRBV28 to TRBJ2-7, with 7 nucleotides matching TRBD2. The V segment lost 5 bases and the J segment 1 base; nucleotides outside the gene matches: 8. The CDR3 contains 15 residues. Germline loops: CDR1 MDHEN, CDR2 SYDVKM. CDR3 region: CASSGGASGSYEQYF. CDR3 nucleotides: TGTGCCAGCAGTGGAGGGGCTAGCGGTTCCTACGAGCAGTACTTC.

The gene calls are TRBV7-9 and TRBJ2-3; D unclear. The germline gives CDR1 SEHNR, CDR2 FQNEAQ (reference sequence). The CDR3 has 13 residues. V was pared by 5 bases and J by 1 base, with 7 bases between. The CDR3 DNA follows: TGTGCCAGCAGCCTCCAGGGCACAGATACGCAGTATTTT. Its translation is CASSLQGTDTQYF.

This sequence joins TRBV10-3 and TRBJ2-5; D might be TRBD2 (6 bases). This CDR3 has 15 amino acids. V shed 4 bases and J shed 2 bases, with 14 bases lying between them. Per germline, CDR1 ENHRY and CDR2 SYGVKD. DNA of the CDR3: TGTGCCATCAGTGCCGGTGGGGGGAAACAAGAGACCCAGTACTTC. It yields the protein CAISAGGGKQETQYF.

The CDR3 loop reads CASMEGVALHF. In DNA form, the CDR3 reads TGTGCCAGCATGGAGGGTGTAGCCCTCCACTTT. The chain carries TRBV2 and TRBJ1-6; D not certain. Germline values: CDR1 SNHLY, CDR2 FYNNEI. This CDR3 contains 11 residues. The V end was cut by 7 bases, the J end by 14 bases, with 12 bases between.